This TCR beta chain appears in the sequencing data of a study of radiotherapy plus CTLA-4 blockade in lung cancer. Study information: Among enrolled patients, 15% to 20% responded and 31% achieved disease control. Study conclusions and caveats: Early blood T cell clone dynamics reportedly forecast response best, with interferon-beta. TCR clones from tumors expanded in blood after radiotherapy plus ipilimumab.

Alongside CTLA-4 blockade with ipilimumab, patients with chemo-refractory metastatic non-small-cell lung cancer received focal radiation. This table comes from immunoSEQ multiplex PCR, and its TCRdb copy is limited to in-frame clones, with some not included. The sample has roughly 35,000 clones; about four fifths are singletons. J gave up 5 bases and V 2 bases, and 7 bases lay outside the gene matches. The germline gives CDR1 MNHNY, CDR2 SVGAGI (reference sequence). The CDR3 runs 15 residues. Turning to this clone: No antigen is known for it.

Source: peripheral blood, taken from a patient treated with radiotherapy plus ipilimumab. This chain joins TRBV6-6 and TRBJ2-3, with 7 bases lining up with TRBD2. The sequence was collected from a human donor with non-small cell lung cancer that progressed on radiotherapy plus ipilimumab. The CDR3 DNA is TGTGCCAGCAGTTACGGCAGGATAGCGGGAGATACGCAGTATTTT. Its protein product is CASSYGRIAGDTQYF.